These 19 T cell receptor beta chains were all obtained from the same sample, sequenced in a study of T-cell reconstitution after alpha-beta-depleted transplantation in children. Library preparation (for TCRbeta) was performed with unique molecular identifiers. TCRdb passed the PCR reads through MiXCR, listing each CDR3 protein once. The sample yields approximately 650,000 distinct CDR3 sequences, around 13% seen once. The source material was PBMCs, sampled before TCRalphabeta/CD19-depleted stem cell transplant. These receptors were obtained from a girl under 10 years old with congenital amegakaryocytic thrombocytopenia, due to receive a stem cell transplant.

This clonotype occurred many times. The chain couples TRBV20-1 to TRBJ2-7; 9 nucleotides align to TRBD2. V shed 1 base, J shed 2 bases, and the junction held 0 bases outside the gene matches. The CDR3 is 13 amino acids. Germline assignment: CDR1 DFQATT and CDR2 SNEGSKA (reference sequence). CDR3: CSARGLAAYEQYF. CDR3 nucleotide sequence: TGCAGTGCTAGAGGACTAGCGGCCTACGAGCAGTACTTC.

This clonotype was observed many times. The chain is built from TRBV7-2 and TRBJ2-3; TRBD2 matches 7 bases. V lost 2 bases and J lost 2; bases outside the gene matches: 4. Germline V lookup: CDR1 SGHTA, CDR2 FQGNSA. CDR3 length: 15 residues. This CDR3 reads CASSLTGLDTDTQYF. The DNA for the CDR3 is TGTGCCAGCAGCTTAACAGGACTAGACACAGATACGCAGTATTTT.

In its sample, this clonotype was seen many times. The rearrangement uses TRBV28 and TRBJ2-7; 10 nucleotides agree with TRBD1. CDR3 length equals 13 residues. Germline loops: CDR1 MDHEN, CDR2 SYDVKM. With V trimmed by 8 bases and J by 12 bases, 13 bases remained unmatched. This CDR3 reads CASLPRTGGSSYF. CDR3 sequence (DNA): TGTGCCAGCCTCCCCCGGACAGGGGGTAGTTCGTACTTC. The full variable domain, with the rest looked up from reference TRBV28 and TRBJ2-7, is DVKVTQSSRYLVKRTGEKVFLECVQDMDHENMFWYRQDPGLGLRLIYFSYDVKMKEKGDIPEGYSVSREKKERFSLILESASTNQTSMYLCASLPRTGGSSYFGPGTRLTVT.

This clonotype was counted a single time. The chain recombines TRBV10-3 with TRBJ2-3; possible D gene TRBD2, 6 bases. The CDR3 spans 16 residues. V lost 0 bases and J 1 base, leaving 11 bases between the germline ends. CDR1 and CDR2 from the germline V gene are ENHRY and SYGVKD. CDR3 residues: CAISESIASGTDTQYF. DNA of the CDR3: TGTGCCATCAGTGAGTCGATAGCTAGCGGCACAGATACGCAGTATTTT.

In this sample, this clonotype turned up many times. V is TRBV12-3 or TRBV12-4 and J is TRBJ2-3; TRBD2 might be the D (5 bases). The germline V and J ends were trimmed by 4 bases and 5 bases, with 13 bases remaining between them. This CDR3 is built from 14 residues. CDR3 in DNA: TGTGCCAGCAGTTCCCCCGACGAGGGAGATACGCAGTATTTT. Translating gives CASSSPDEGDTQYF.

In this sample, this clonotype turned up a few times. Compared with germline, one end of the junction differs, possibly owing to a read error. This chain uses TRBV20-1 with TRBJ2-1; 9 bases line up with TRBD2. Germline CDR1 is DFQATT and CDR2 is SNEGSKA (reference sequence). This CDR3 has 11 residues. The CDR3 is CSARDSGSGSF. CDR3 sequence (DNA): TGCAGTGCTAGAGATAGCGGGAGCGGCTCGTTC.

This clonotype has ten or more counts. This chain joins TRBV6-1 and TRBJ1-1; unclear D gene. CDR3 length: 15 amino acids. V dropped 6 bases and J dropped 0 bases, with 14 bases sitting between them. The V gene's germline CDR1 is MNHNS and CDR2 SASEGT. The CDR3: CASSPQPIMNTEAFF. The CDR3 nucleotides are TGTGCCAGCAGCCCCCAGCCGATCATGAACACTGAAGCTTTCTTT.

This clonotype occurred many times. J is TRBJ2-3 and V is TRBV27, with D possibly being TRBD1 (5 bases). The V end lost 6 bases, the J end lost 2 bases, and 15 bases lay between the germline ends. The CDR3 sequence is 15 residues long. From germline, CDR1 is MNHEY and CDR2 SMNVEV (reference sequence). CDR3 nucleotide sequence: TGTGCCAGCAGAAACAGGTTACCACCCACAGATACGCAGTATTTT. Protein sequence: CASRNRLPPTDTQYF.

This clonotype was seen repeatedly, ten times or more. The chain uses TRBV29-1 and TRBJ1-5; 8 bases are shared with TRBD1. The CDR3 has 16 amino acids. V was pared by 8 bases and J by 1 base, with 13 bases of the junction left unmatched. CDR1 SQVTM and CDR2 ANQGSEA come from the germline V gene. CDR3 bases: TGCAGCTTAGGGACAGGACCACCATTGAGCAATCAGCCCCAGCATTTT. Translating it yields CSLGTGPPLSNQPQHF.

CDR3 in DNA: TGTGCCAGCACCAAAGACATGCCCGAGGGCGATGAGCAGTTCTTC. This encodes CASTKDMPEGDEQFF. V gene TRBV7-2 combines with J gene TRBJ2-1; D possibly corresponds to TRBD2 (5 bases). The V and J ends lost 7 bases and 8 bases respectively, with 21 bases between them. Germline V gene data show CDR1 as SGHTA and CDR2 as FQGNSA. The length of the CDR3 is 15 residues.

The chain employs TRBV7-2 and TRBJ2-3; no clear D gene. This CDR3 spans 15 amino acids. Germline CDR1 reads SGHTA; CDR2 reads FQGNSA. Trimming removed 6 bases from V and 2 bases from J, with 15 bases in between. This CDR3 is CASRAGPQTTDTQYF. The CDR3 nucleotides are TGTGCCAGCAGGGCCGGGCCCCAGACCACAGATACGCAGTATTTT.

The rearrangement links TRBV7-2 to TRBJ2-3, with D perhaps TRBD1 or TRBD2 (7 bases each). Germline V gene sequence: CDR1 SGHTA, CDR2 FQGNSA. The V gene lost 2 bases and the J gene lost 5 bases, with 14 bases spanning the gap. The CDR3 has 15 amino acids. The chain's CDR3 is CASSLLRRGGDTQYF. CDR3 DNA: TGTGCCAGCAGCTTACTGCGCAGGGGGGGAGATACGCAGTATTTT.

This clonotype was seen repeatedly, ten times or more. The J gene is TRBJ2-2, the V gene TRBV20-1; D unclear. This CDR3 region has 16 residues. The V gene lost 3 bases and the J gene lost 7 bases, with 21 bases spanning the gap. CDR1 DFQATT and CDR2 SNEGSKA come from the germline V gene (reference sequence). The CDR3 region is CSASRREASSGGELFF. In DNA form, the CDR3 reads TGCAGTGCTAGTCGGAGAGAGGCCTCCTCGGGCGGGGAGCTGTTTTTT.

The table lists this clonotype with many counts. The V gene is TRBV20-1, the J gene TRBJ2-7, with 10 positions matching TRBD2. With V trimmed by 4 bases and J by 0 bases, 9 bases remained unmatched. The CDR3 totals 16 residues. Per germline, CDR1 DFQATT and CDR2 SNEGSKA (reference sequence). The CDR3 is CSAIETSGLSSYEQYF. Written as DNA, the CDR3 is TGCAGTGCTATTGAGACTAGCGGGCTCAGCTCCTACGAGCAGTACTTC.

The table lists this clonotype with many counts. This sequence joins TRBV20-1 and TRBJ2-2; the D gene is possibly TRBD2 (6 bases). The CDR3 runs to 14 residues. Germline CDR1 and CDR2: DFQATT and SNEGSKA (reference sequence). Trimming shortened V by 6 bases and J by 0 bases, and 11 bases separated the two germline ends. This CDR3 reads CSAAGLANTGELFF. DNA for the CDR3: TGCAGTGCCGCGGGACTGGCGAACACCGGGGAGCTGTTTTTT.

The chain combines TRBV30 with TRBJ2-1; D is unclear. Deletions cut 2 bases from V and 4 bases from J, with 9 bases between. CDR1 is GTSNPN and CDR2 is SVGIG in the germline V gene (reference sequence). The CDR3 consists of 13 residues. The CDR3 DNA is TGTGCCTGGAGTACAGACGGATACAATGAGCAGTTCTTC. As protein: CAWSTDGYNEQFF. Using reference TRBV30 and TRBJ2-1 for the parts outside the CDR3, the full variable domain is SQTIHQWPATLVQPVGSPLSLECTVEGTSNPNLYWYRQAAGRGLQLLFYSVGIGQISSEVPQNLSASRPQDRQFILSSKKLLLSDSGFYLCAWSTDGYNEQFFGPGTRLTVL.

V and J are TRBV7-6 and TRBJ1-1, with TRBD1 matching over 8 bases. From germline, CDR1 is SGHVS and CDR2 FNYEAQ. The CDR3 has 16 amino acids. Germline trimming cut 6 bases from V and 0 bases from J; bases unmatched to any gene: 9. CDR3 bases: TGTGCCAGCAGTTCCCGGACAGGGACCTTGAACACTGAAGCTTTCTTT. This sequence encodes CASSSRTGTLNTEAFF.

This clonotype was seen repeatedly, ten times or more. The J gene is TRBJ2-3, the V gene TRBV10-3; the match to TRBD1 covers 9 bases. From germline, CDR1 is ENHRY and CDR2 SYGVKD. CDR3 length equals 17 residues. The ends lost 4 bases at V and 4 bases at J; junction bases unmatched: 12. The CDR3 region has the DNA TGTGCCATCAGTGGACATTCGGGACAGGGAGGTTCAGATACGCAGTATTTT. Translation gives CAISGHSGQGGSDTQYF.

This clonotype was picked up many times. J is TRBJ2-3 and V is TRBV12-3 or TRBV12-4; D gene unclear. CDR3 length equals 13 residues. The V gene lost 7 bases and the J gene lost 3 bases, with 11 bases spanning the gap. As DNA, the CDR3 is TGTGCCAGCACCCAGGCGGCTACAGATACGCAGTATTTT. Its translation: CASTQAATDTQYF.